This T cell receptor (beta chain) originates from a study of blood T cells in healthy people across ages. Study-level points and caveats: Significant beta diversity loss was already apparent by age roughly 43, declining roughly linearly. As naive T cell percentage varied, TCR beta diversity correlated strongly with it.

Notes on this clonotype: Its antigen is unidentified.

Sample-barcoded 5' priming and a J-beta primer mix drove a second PCR of 7 to 11 cycles. Each sample yielded at least 2.5 million CDR3-containing paired-end reads. TCRdb re-called the 5' RACE reads with MiXCR, one entry per CDR3 protein. The data show approximately 600,000 distinct CDR3 sequences, with approximately 50% seen just once and more than 35% held by the top ten. Isolated PBMCs totaled at least 6.5 million in each sample. This CDR3 is 15 amino acids long. Trimming took 4 bases from V and 3 from J, leaving 14 bases between them. Germline V gene lookup returns CDR1 SGHVS and CDR2 FNYEAQ. The rearrangement links TRBV7-6 to TRBJ2-3, with D perhaps being TRBD1 or TRBD2 (5 bases each). What was sequenced was blood. This sequence was found in a man aged 55-75 years in good health. CDR3: CASSSEGRATDTQYF. The CDR3 region has the DNA TGTGCCAGCAGCTCCGAGGGGCGCGCGACAGATACGCAGTATTTT.